This TCR beta chain was recovered during a study of CD8+ T cells in alopecia areata. The overall study: Twice a day, 5 to 10 mg of oral tofacitinib was administered to treated patients. The study, taken as a whole, reports: Among the cells sequenced in scalp samples are also the resident alphabeta T cells of normal skin.

This sample's treatment: oral pan-JAK inhibitor, 5-10 mg twice daily. The sequencing template was cDNA reverse transcribed from extracted RNA. Profiled with immunoSEQ multiplex PCR; TCRdb holds only in-frame clones, not every one. Counted here are 130,000 or so clones, 61% occurring once; the ten biggest clones make up roughly 5%. Looked up from germline, CDR1 is SEHNR and CDR2 is FQNEAQ (reference sequence). CDR3 length: 19 amino acids. With 5 bases clipped from V and 4 bases from J, the junction kept 21 bases outside the gene matches. A single count supports this clone. Its antigen is unidentified. This TCR was sampled from a human donor with alopecia areata. The chain is built from TRBV7-9 and TRBJ1-2; TRBD1 matches at 8 bases. Sequencing used CD4+ T cells sorted from blood, obtained at week 4, from a patient treated with tofacitinib. The CDR3 bases are TGTGCCAGCAGCCCAAATCCCGGTACAGGGGGTTCAGGCAGCTATGGCTACACCTTC. Translating gives CASSPNPGTGGSGSYGYTF.